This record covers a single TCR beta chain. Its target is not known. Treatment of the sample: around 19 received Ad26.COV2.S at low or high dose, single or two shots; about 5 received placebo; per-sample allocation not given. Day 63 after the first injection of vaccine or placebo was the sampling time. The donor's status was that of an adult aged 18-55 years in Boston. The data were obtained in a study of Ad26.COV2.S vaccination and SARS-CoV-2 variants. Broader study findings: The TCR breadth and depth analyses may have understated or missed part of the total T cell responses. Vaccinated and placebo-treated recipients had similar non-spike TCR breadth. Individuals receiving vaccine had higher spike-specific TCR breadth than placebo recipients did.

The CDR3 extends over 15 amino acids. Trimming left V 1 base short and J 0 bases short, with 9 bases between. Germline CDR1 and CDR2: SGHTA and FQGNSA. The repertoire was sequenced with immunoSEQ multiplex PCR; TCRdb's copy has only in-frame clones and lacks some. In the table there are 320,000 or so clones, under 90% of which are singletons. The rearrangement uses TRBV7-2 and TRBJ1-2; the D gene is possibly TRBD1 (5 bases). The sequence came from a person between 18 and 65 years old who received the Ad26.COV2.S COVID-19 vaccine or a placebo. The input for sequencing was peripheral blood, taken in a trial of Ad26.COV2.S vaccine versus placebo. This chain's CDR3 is CASSLDRPANYGYTF. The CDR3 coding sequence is TGTGCCAGCAGCTTAGACAGGCCAGCTAACTATGGCTACACCTTC.